This T cell receptor (beta chain) was identified in a study of beta chain features in type 1 diabetes. Overall study: Patients did not differ from healthy donors in age, gender or cell yield.

The investigators reverse transcribed all of the isolated RNA, so they sequenced expressed TCRB transcripts. Sequencing was performed with immunoSEQ multiplex PCR; in TCRdb, only in-frame clones are kept and a portion is missing. The sample consists of about 360,000 clones, over 9.5% of them appearing once. Trimming took off 3 bases at V and 8 bases at J, with 13 bases between the two ends. The CDR3 runs to 13 residues. The germline CDR1 and CDR2 sequences are MDHEN and SYDVKM. This TCR was sampled from a man between 18 and 35 years old in good health. Material: naive CD4+ T cells from blood. V is TRBV28 and J is TRBJ1-2, with TRBD1 as a possible D gene (6 bases). Here the CDR3 reads CASSFGTRRGYTF. CDR3 DNA: TGTGCCAGCAGTTTTGGGACACGGAGGGGCTACACCTTC.